This TCR beta chain comes out of a study of cytomegalovirus exposure and HLA in healthy donors. Points from the study as a whole: The authors later found HLA-associated TCR beta chains more clonally expanded than equally common others. Most observed TCR sequences were rare, whereas some public TCRs were detected in many donors.

This clone appeared once. Antigen unknown. Other nucleotide sequences from this sample produce the same CDR3. The V gene lost 1 base and the J gene lost 3 bases, with 9 bases spanning the gap. This CDR3 has 14 amino acids. The germline V gene has CDR1 SGHVS and CDR2 FNYEAQ. The study ran its PCR with 60 Vbeta and 13 Jbeta primers. The method was immunoSEQ multiplex PCR; TCRdb's version includes in-frame clones alone and lacks a portion of them. Of about 140,000 clones listed, roughly 73% are singletons. Sequenced material: PBMCs. The chain is built from TRBV7-6 and TRBJ2-5; D might be TRBD1 (5 bases). This clonotype was sampled from a male donor in good health and CMV-seronegative. CDR3 nucleotide sequence: TGTGCCAGCAGCTTAGTCACAGGTGAAGAGACCCAGTACTTC. Its translation is CASSLVTGEETQYF.